This TCR beta chain emerged from a study of OX40 agonist ivuxolimab in advanced cancers. Libraries were prepared by immunoSEQ multiplex PCR; TCRdb keeps only in-frame clonotypes and omits some of them. The sample includes fewer than 80,000 clones, 89% of them seen just once. The material sequenced was CD4+ or CD8+ T cells sorted from blood, taken in a trial of the OX40 agonist ivuxolimab. The receptor was isolated from an adult with an advanced solid tumor such as melanoma, head and neck, liver or kidney cancer.

Written as DNA, the CDR3 is TGTGCCAGCAGCCTCGGGACAGCCACTGAAGCTTTCTTT. This encodes CASSLGTATEAFF. V is TRBV11-3 and J is TRBJ1-1; 7 bases agree with TRBD1. Per the germline V gene, CDR1 is SGHNT and CDR2 is YENEEA. Trimming removed 5 bases from V and 4 bases from J; junction bases left unmatched: 4. The CDR3 is 13 residues long.